This T cell receptor (beta chain) was recorded in a study of early T cells in non-severe SARS-CoV-2 infection. Molecules of cDNA were individually given unique molecular identifiers that were attached to them. TCRdb used MiXCR to reprocess the 5' RACE reads, holding one entry per CDR3 protein. The sample has some 80,000 distinct CDR3 sequences; over 9.5% are singletons. Germline V gene sequence: CDR1 LGHDT, CDR2 YNNKEL (reference sequence). The CDR3 is made up of 14 amino acids. The germline V and J ends were trimmed by 4 bases and 0 bases, with 7 bases remaining between them. This sequence was found in an adult who was a healthcare worker with PCR-confirmed SARS-CoV-2 infection or an uninfected control (not recorded which). Sample: whole blood, taken at baseline. V is TRBV3-1 and J is TRBJ2-4; D is unresolved. The CDR3 region has the DNA TGTGCCAGCAGCCCAAGTCTAGCCAAAAACATTCAGTACTTC. As protein: CASSPSLAKNIQYF. The whole variable domain, filled in from reference TRBV3-1 and TRBJ2-4, reads DTAVSQTPKYLVTQMGNDKSIKCEQNLGHDTMYWYKQDSKKFLKIMFSYNNKELIINETVPNRFSPKSPDKAHLNLHINSLELGDSAVYFCASSPSLAKNIQYFGAGTRLSVL.